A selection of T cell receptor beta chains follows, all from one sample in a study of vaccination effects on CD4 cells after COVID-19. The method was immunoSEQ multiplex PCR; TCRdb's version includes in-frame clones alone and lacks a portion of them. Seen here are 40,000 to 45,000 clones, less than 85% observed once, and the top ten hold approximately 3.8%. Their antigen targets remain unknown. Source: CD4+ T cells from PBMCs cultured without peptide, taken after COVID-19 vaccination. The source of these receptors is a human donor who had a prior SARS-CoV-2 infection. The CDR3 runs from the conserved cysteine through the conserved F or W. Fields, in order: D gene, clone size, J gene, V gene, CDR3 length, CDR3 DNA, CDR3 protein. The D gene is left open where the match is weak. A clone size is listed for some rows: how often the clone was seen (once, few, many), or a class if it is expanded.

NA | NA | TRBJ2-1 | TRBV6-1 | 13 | TGTGCCAGCAGTTCCTGGACCCCCAGGGAGCAGTTCTTC | CASSSWTPREQFF
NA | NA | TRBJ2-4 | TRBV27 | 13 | TGTGCCAAAGGGGCGCAGGGCAAAAACATTCAGTACTTC | CAKGAQGKNIQYF
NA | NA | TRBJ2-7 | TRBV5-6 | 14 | TGTGCCAGCAGCTCAACCCGGCATTTAAGAGACAGCTATTTC | CASSSTRHLRDSYF
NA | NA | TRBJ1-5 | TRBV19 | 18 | TGTGCCAGTAGTAAGGATTCTTATGGGGAGGGTAGCAATCAGCCCCAGCATTTT | CASSKDSYGEGSNQPQHF
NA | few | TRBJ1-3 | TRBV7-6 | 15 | TGTGCCAGCAGCTTAAGCCCCGGCGGTGGAAACACCATATATTTT | CASSLSPGGGNTIYF
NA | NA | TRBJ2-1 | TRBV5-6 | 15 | TGTGCCAGCAGCGATCCCCAGGGTTCCTACAATGAGCAGTTCTTC | CASSDPQGSYNEQFF
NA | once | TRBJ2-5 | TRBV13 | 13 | TGTGCCAGCAGCTTAGAGGTACAAGAGACCCAGTACTTC | CASSLEVQETQYF
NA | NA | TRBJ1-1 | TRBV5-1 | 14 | TGCGCCAGCAGCTTCGGGGGAATGAACACTGAAGCTTTCTTT | CASSFGGMNTEAFF
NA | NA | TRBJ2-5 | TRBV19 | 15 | TGTGCCAGTAGCCCCAAGAAGGGGAGGCAAGAGACCCAGTACTTC | CASSPKKGRQETQYF
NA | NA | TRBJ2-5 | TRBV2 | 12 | TGTGCCAGCAGGAGGGACCAAGAGACCCAGTACTTC | CASRRDQETQYF
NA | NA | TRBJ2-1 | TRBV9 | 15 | TGTGCCAGCAGCCCGGGCGGAGGGCCGAATAATGAGCAGTTCTTC | CASSPGGGPNNEQFF
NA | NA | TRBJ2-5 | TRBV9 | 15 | TGTGCCAGCAGCGTCATACCTGTCGCCCCAGGGAGCCAGTACTTC | CASSVIPVAPGSQYF
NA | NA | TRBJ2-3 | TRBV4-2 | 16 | TGTGCCAGCAGTTTCGAGGAGGGGGCAGAGACAGATACGCAGTATTTT | CASSFEEGAETDTQYF
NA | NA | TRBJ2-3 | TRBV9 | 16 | TGTGCCAGCAGCGTAGGTGGCGGGGCGTACACAGATACGCAGTATTTT | CASSVGGGAYTDTQYF
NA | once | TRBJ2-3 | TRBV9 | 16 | TGTGCCAGCAGCGTAGTCGGGGGGCGCGGTACAGATACGCAGTATTTT | CASSVVGGRGTDTQYF
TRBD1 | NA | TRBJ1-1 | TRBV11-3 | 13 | TGTGCCAGCAGCTTCACAGGGGGAAGTGAAGCTTTCTTT | CASSFTGGSEAFF
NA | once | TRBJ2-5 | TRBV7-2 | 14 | TGTGCCAGCAGCTTAGTGGCAGCACAAGAGACCCAGTACTTC | CASSLVAAQETQYF
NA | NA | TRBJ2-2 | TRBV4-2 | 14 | TGTGCCAGCAGCAGGGGAAGTGACACCGGGGAGCTGTTTTTT | CASSRGSDTGELFF
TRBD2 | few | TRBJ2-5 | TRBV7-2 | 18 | TGTGCCAGCAAACCCAAAGGACTAGCGGGGGGGCTCTGGGAGACCCAGTACTTC | CASKPKGLAGGLWETQYF
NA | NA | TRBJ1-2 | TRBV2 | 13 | TGTGCCAGCAGTGTTGGGACGTACTATGGCTACACCTTC | CASSVGTYYGYTF
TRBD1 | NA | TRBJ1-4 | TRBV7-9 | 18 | TGTGCCAGCAGCCCCCTCCCCGGACAGGGGGCGAAAAATGAAAAACTGTTTTTT | CASSPLPGQGAKNEKLFF